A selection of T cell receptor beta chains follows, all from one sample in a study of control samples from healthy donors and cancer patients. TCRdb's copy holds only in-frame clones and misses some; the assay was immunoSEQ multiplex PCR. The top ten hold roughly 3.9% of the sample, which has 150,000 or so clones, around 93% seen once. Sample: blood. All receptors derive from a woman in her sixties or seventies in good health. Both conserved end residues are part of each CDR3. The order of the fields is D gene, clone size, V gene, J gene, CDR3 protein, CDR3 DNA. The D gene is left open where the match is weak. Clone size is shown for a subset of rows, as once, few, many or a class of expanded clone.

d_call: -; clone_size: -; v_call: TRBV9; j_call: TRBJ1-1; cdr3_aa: CASSVEGGSTEAFF; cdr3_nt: TGTGCCAGCAGCGTCGAGGGGGGGAGCACTGAAGCTTTCTTT
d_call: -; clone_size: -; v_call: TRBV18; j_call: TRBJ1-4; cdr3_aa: CASSPRDNEKLFF; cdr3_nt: TGTGCCAGCTCACCACGGGATAATGAAAAACTGTTTTTT
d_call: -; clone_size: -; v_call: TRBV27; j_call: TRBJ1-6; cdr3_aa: CASRFDRENSPLHF; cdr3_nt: TGTGCCAGCAGATTCGACAGAGAGAATTCACCCCTCCACTTT
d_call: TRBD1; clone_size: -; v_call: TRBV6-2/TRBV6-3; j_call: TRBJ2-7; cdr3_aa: CASSYRAGGFTSYEQYF; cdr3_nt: TGTGCCAGCAGTTACCGGGCAGGGGGATTTACCTCCTACGAGCAGTACTTC
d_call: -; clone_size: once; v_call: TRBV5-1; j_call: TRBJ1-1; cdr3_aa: CASNPGAKFMNTEAFF; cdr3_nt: TGCGCCAGCAATCCCGGGGCGAAGTTCATGAACACTGAAGCTTTCTTT
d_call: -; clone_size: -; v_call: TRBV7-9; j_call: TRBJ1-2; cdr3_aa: CASSILTGFQIGYTF; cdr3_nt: TGTGCCAGCAGCATTCTGACAGGTTTTCAAATTGGCTACACCTTC
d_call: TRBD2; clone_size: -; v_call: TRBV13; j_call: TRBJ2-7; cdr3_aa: CASSFKTSGFYEQYF; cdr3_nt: TGTGCCAGCAGCTTTAAGACTAGCGGGTTCTACGAGCAGTACTTC
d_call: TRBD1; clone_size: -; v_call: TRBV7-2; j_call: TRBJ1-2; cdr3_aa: CASSFGQAYNYGYTF; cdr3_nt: TGTGCCAGCAGCTTCGGACAGGCGTATAACTATGGCTACACCTTC
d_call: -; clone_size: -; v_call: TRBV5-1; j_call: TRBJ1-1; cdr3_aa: CASSLISSGMNTEAFF; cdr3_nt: TGCGCCAGCAGCTTGATAAGTAGTGGAATGAACACTGAAGCTTTCTTT
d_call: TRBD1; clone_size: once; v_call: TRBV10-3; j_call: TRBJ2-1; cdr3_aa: CAISGFDRVLYNEQFF; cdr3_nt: TGTGCCATCAGTGGCTTTGACAGGGTCCTATACAATGAGCAGTTCTTC
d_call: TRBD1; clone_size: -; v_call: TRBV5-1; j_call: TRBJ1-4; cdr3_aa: CASSSDRGSEKLFF; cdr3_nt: TGCGCCAGCAGCTCGGACAGGGGGAGTGAAAAACTGTTTTTT
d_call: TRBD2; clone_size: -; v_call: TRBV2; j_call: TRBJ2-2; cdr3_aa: CASNVLAGGTGELFF; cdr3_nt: TGTGCCAGCAACGTACTAGCGGGGGGCACCGGGGAGCTGTTTTTT
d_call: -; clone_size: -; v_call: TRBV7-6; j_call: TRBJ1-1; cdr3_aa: CASSLAGGMNTEAFF; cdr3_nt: TGTGCCAGCAGCTTAGCGGGGGGGATGAACACTGAAGCTTTCTTT
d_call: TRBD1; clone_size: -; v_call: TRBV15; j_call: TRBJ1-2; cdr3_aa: CATSRDLGDRSGYTF; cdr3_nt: TGTGCCACCAGCAGAGATCTTGGGGACAGGTCTGGCTACACCTTC
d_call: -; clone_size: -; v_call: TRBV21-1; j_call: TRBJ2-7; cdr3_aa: CASSMWPGRGNEQYF; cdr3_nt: TGTGCCAGCAGCATGTGGCCGGGAAGAGGAAACGAGCAGTACTTC
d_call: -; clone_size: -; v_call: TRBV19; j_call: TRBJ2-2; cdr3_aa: CASNGPKRGTGELFF; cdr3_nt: TGTGCCAGTAACGGGCCGAAGAGGGGCACCGGGGAGCTGTTTTTT
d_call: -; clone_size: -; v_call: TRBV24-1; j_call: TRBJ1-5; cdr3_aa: CATSDEPHFATDSNQPQHF; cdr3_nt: TGTGCCACCAGTGATGAACCACATTTTGCCACGGATAGCAATCAGCCCCAGCATTTT
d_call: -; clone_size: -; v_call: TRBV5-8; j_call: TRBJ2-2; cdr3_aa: CASSAQAGELFF; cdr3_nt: TGTGCCAGCAGCGCTCAGGCGGGGGAGCTGTTTTTT
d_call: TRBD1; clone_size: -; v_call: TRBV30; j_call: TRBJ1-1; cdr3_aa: CAWSPGTGGMNTEAFF; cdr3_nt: TGTGCCTGGAGCCCCGGGACAGGGGGCATGAACACTGAAGCTTTCTTT
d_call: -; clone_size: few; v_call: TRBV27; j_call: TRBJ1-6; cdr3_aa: CASSSPVVGAYNSPLHF; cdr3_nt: TGTGCCAGCAGTTCTCCTGTGGTGGGGGCATATAATTCACCCCTCCACTTT
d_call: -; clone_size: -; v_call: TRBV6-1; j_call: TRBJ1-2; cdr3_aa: CASSDLGGDYGYTF; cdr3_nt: TGTGCCAGCAGTGACCTGGGGGGCGACTATGGCTACACCTTC
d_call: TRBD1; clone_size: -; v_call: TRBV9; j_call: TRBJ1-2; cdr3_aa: CASSVGTGDGYYGYTF; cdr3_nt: TGTGCCAGCAGCGTCGGGACAGGGGACGGTTACTATGGCTACACCTTC
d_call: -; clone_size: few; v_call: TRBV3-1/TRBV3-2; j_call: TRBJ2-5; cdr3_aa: CASSQVGMAEWGQETQYF; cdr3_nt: TGTGCCAGCAGCCAAGTCGGTATGGCCGAGTGGGGTCAAGAGACCCAGTACTTC
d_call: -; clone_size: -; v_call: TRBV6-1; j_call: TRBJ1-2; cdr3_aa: CASSELTTDGYTF; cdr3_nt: TGTGCCAGCAGTGAATTAACGACGGATGGCTACACCTTC
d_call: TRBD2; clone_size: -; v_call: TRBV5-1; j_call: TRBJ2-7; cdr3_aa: CASSVGLAGGLREQYF; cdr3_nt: TGCGCCAGCAGCGTGGGGCTAGCGGGGGGGCTTCGCGAGCAGTACTTC
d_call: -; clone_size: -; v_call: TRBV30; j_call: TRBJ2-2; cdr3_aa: CAWSTRGDTGELFF; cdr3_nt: TGTGCCTGGAGTACCCGGGGAGACACCGGGGAGCTGTTTTTT
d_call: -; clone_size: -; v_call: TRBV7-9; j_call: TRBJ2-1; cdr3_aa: CASSRPVLARGQGKGEQFF; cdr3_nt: TGTGCCAGCAGCCGTCCCGTCCTCGCCCGTGGGCAGGGAAAGGGTGAGCAGTTCTTC
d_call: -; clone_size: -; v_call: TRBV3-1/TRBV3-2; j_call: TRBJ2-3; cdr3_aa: CASSQGRGGTDTQYF; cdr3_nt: TGTGCCAGCAGCCAAGGACGAGGGGGCACAGATACGCAGTATTTT
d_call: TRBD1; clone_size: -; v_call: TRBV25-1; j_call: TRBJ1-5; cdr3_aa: CASTDRGDQPQHF; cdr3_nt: TGTGCCAGCACGGACAGGGGGGATCAGCCCCAGCATTTT
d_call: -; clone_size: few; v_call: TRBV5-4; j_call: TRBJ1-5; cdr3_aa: CASSFGGDQPQHF; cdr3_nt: TGTGCCAGCAGCTTTGGGGGGGATCAGCCCCAGCATTTT
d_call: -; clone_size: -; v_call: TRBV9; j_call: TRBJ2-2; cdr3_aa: CASRGAIDTGELFF; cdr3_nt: TGTGCCAGCAGGGGGGCGATCGACACCGGGGAGCTGTTTTTT
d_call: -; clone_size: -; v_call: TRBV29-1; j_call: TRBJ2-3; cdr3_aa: CSVVEGSLGDTQYF; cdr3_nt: TGCAGCGTTGTCGAGGGGTCTCTGGGAGATACGCAGTATTTT
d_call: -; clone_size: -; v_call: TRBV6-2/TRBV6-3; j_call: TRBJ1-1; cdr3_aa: CASSRHASEGTEAFF; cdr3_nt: TGTGCCAGCAGCCGCCACGCGAGCGAGGGCACTGAAGCTTTCTTT
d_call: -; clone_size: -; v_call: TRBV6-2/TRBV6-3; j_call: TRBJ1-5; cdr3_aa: CASSSGGGLDQPQHF; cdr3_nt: TGTGCCAGCAGTTCCGGGGGGGGATTGGATCAGCCCCAGCATTTT
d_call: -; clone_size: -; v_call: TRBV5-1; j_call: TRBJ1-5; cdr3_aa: CASSLEGQGGQPQHF; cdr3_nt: TGCGCCAGCAGCTTGGAGGGTCAGGGTGGTCAGCCCCAGCATTTT
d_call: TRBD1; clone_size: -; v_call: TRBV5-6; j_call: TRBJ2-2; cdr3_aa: CASSLPGQGAFGELFF; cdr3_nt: TGTGCCAGCAGCTTACCGGGACAGGGGGCTTTCGGGGAGCTGTTTTTT
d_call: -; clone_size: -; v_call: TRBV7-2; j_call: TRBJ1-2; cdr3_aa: CASSLVGYGYTF; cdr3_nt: TGTGCCAGCAGCTTAGTCGGCTATGGCTACACCTTC
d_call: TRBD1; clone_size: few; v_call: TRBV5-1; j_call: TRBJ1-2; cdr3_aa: CASSWGTGESLGYGYTF; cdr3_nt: TGCGCCAGCAGCTGGGGGACAGGGGAGAGTCTAGGCTATGGCTACACCTTC
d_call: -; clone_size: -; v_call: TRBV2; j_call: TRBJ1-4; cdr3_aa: CASKGVTANEKLFF; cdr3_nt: TGTGCCAGCAAAGGGGTCACCGCAAATGAAAAACTGTTTTTT
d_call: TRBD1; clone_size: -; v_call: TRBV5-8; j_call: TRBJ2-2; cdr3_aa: CASSLQGGFAGELFF; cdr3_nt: TGTGCCAGCAGCTTACAGGGGGGTTTTGCCGGGGAGCTGTTTTTT
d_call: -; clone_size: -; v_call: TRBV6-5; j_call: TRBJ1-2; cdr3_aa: CASSYGGEPYGYTF; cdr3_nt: TGTGCCAGCAGTTACGGAGGGGAACCCTATGGCTACACCTTC
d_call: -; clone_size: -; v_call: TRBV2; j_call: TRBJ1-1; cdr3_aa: CASRAGFMNTEAFF; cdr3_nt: TGTGCCAGCAGGGCGGGGTTTATGAACACTGAAGCTTTCTTT
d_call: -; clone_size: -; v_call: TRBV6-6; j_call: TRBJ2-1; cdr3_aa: CASQNSSPIRGNEQFF; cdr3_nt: TGTGCCAGCCAAAATAGCTCCCCCATACGCGGCAATGAGCAGTTCTTC
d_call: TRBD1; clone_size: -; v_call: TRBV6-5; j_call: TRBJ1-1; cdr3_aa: CASSYKQGTGEAFF; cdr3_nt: TGTGCCAGCAGTTACAAACAGGGGACGGGTGAAGCTTTCTTT
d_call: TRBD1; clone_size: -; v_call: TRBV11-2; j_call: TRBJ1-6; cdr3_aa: CASSWLDRGNSPLHF; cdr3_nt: TGTGCCAGCAGCTGGCTGGACAGGGGAAATTCACCCCTCCACTTT
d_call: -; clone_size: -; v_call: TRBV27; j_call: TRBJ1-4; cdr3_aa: CASKRGTTTNEKLFF; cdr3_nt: TGTGCCAGCAAAAGAGGGACAACAACTAATGAAAAACTGTTTTTT